Sequencing of this T cell receptor beta chain was carried out in a study of T-cell memory formation after mild COVID-19. CDR1 is MGHRA and CDR2 is YSYEKL in the germline V gene. The length of the CDR3 is 15 residues. J lost 0 bases, V lost 1 base, and 2 bases had no gene match. TCRdb used MiXCR to reprocess the 5' RACE reads, holding one entry per CDR3 protein. The data contain 55,000 to 75,000 distinct CDR3 sequences, roughly 25% of them singletons. V and J are TRBV4-1 and TRBJ2-7, with 8 positions matching TRBD2. Source material: PBMCs or a T cell subset sorted from them (not recorded which). The receptor's source is a man between 18 and 29 years old who had mild COVID-19 (a few samples of this study predate the infection). Cell type and time point are not known. The DNA of the CDR3 is TGCGCCAGCAGCCAAGGGGGACTAGACTCCTACGAGCAGTACTTC. Residues: CASSQGGLDSYEQYF.